These 15 T cell receptor beta chains share one sample of origin, sequenced in a study of blood T cell repertoires in COVID-19. Generated by immunoSEQ multiplex PCR, the TCRdb table keeps only in-frame clones and is missing some. The sample carries about 180,000 clones, 82% recorded once. Sequences were obtained from PBMCs or T cells enriched from blood (not recorded which). Receptors originate from a man between 60 and 75 years old who had recovered from COVID-19.

The chain has TRBV2 and TRBJ1-5, with no clear D. V lost 1 base and J 4 bases, leaving 11 bases between the germline ends. This CDR3 region has 15 residues. Germline CDR1 is SNHLY and CDR2 is FYNNEI. The DNA for the CDR3 is TGTGCCAGCAGTGAAGAAGACACCAATAATCAGCCCCAGCATTTT. Residues: CASSEEDTNNQPQHF.

The chain combines TRBV5-1 with TRBJ2-1; 9 nucleotides align to TRBD1. After removal of 4 bases from V and 5 bases from J, the junction contained 10 bases not matched to a gene. The germline V gene has CDR1 SGHRS and CDR2 YFSETQ. The CDR3 has 16 amino acids. CDR3: CASSPDGQGRNNEQFF. The DNA for the CDR3 is TGCGCCAGCAGCCCAGACGGACAGGGGAGAAACAATGAGCAGTTCTTC.

The chain carries TRBV5-1 and TRBJ2-6, with unresolved D. CDR1 and CDR2 (germline): SGHRS, YFSETQ. The CDR3 length is 15 residues. V was cut by 5 bases and J by 0 bases, with 9 bases left in between. The CDR3 loop is CASSGQTSGANVLTF. DNA of the CDR3: TGCGCCAGCAGTGGGCAGACCTCTGGGGCCAACGTCCTGACTTTC.

This chain links TRBV10-1 with TRBJ2-5; 7 bases are a match to TRBD1. The V and J ends lost 0 bases and 3 bases, in that order; junction bases with no gene match: 7. Germline V gene sequence: CDR1 WNHNN, CDR2 SYGVQD (reference sequence). This CDR3 region has 16 residues. This chain's CDR3 is CASSESRDSKKETQYF. CDR3 sequence (DNA): TGCGCCAGCAGTGAGTCACGGGACAGTAAAAAAGAGACCCAGTACTTC.

The chain has TRBV27 and TRBJ1-5; TRBD1 is a possible D gene (5 bases). Germline V lookup: CDR1 MNHEY, CDR2 SMNVEV (reference sequence). The CDR3 is made up of 16 amino acids. Trimming stripped 5 bases from V and 2 bases from J, with 16 bases between. Here the CDR3 DNA reads TGTGCCAGCAGTGGCGGGGCCCATGGGGGCAATCAGCCCCAGCATTTT. This gives the protein CASSGGAHGGNQPQHF.

The V and J genes are TRBV5-1 and TRBJ2-2, with TRBD1 matching 10 bases. Per the germline V gene, CDR1 is SGHRS and CDR2 is YFSETQ. The J segment lost 0 bases and the V segment lost 4 bases, leaving 3 bases of the junction unmatched. The CDR3 is 16 residues long. The CDR3 region has the DNA TGCGCCAGCAGCCCCGGGACAGGGGCGAACACCGGGGAGCTGTTTTTT. Protein: CASSPGTGANTGELFF.

This chain connects TRBV2 to TRBJ1-6, with 7 nucleotides matching TRBD1. CDR3 length equals 12 residues. Germline V gene sequence: CDR1 SNHLY, CDR2 FYNNEI. The J segment lost 7 bases and the V segment lost 9 bases, leaving 3 bases of the junction unmatched. CDR3 in DNA: TGTGCCAGGGGGACAGTAAATTCACCCCTCCACTTT. This sequence encodes CARGTVNSPLHF. The variable domain in full, with the rest retrieved from reference TRBV2 and TRBJ1-6, is EPEVTQTPSHQVTQMGQEVILRCVPISNHLYFYWYRQILGQKVEFLVSFYNNEISEKSEIFDDQFSVERPDGSNFTLKIRSTKLEDSAMYFCARGTVNSPLHFGNGTRLTVT.

The chain combines TRBV7-8 with TRBJ2-6; possible D gene TRBD2, 6 bases. The germline V gene has CDR1 SGHVS and CDR2 FQNEAQ. CDR3 size: 19 residues. Deletions cut 1 base from V and 5 bases from J, with 21 bases between. This chain's CDR3 is CASSLVETSSIRRANVLTF. CDR3 nucleotides: TGTGCCAGCAGCTTAGTCGAAACTAGCTCTATCAGGAGGGCCAACGTCCTGACTTTC. The whole variable domain, remainder taken from reference TRBV7-8 and TRBJ2-6, is GAGVSQSPRYKVAKRGQDVALRCDPISGHVSLFWYQQALGQGPEFLTYFQNEAQLDKSGLPSDRFFAERPEGSVSTLKIQRTQQEDSAVYLCASSLVETSSIRRANVLTFGAGSRLTVL.

The chain couples TRBV29-1 to TRBJ2-7; 9 nucleotides line up with TRBD1. The CDR3 contains 14 residues. The germline gives CDR1 SQVTM, CDR2 ANQGSEA. Trimming at V came to 0 bases and at J to 5 bases, leaving 5 bases not matched to a gene. The CDR3 sequence is CSVEEPGQGNEQYF. CDR3 nucleotides: TGCAGCGTTGAAGAACCGGGACAGGGAAACGAGCAGTACTTC.

The V call is TRBV3-1 (or the pseudogene TRBV3-2), the J call TRBJ2-5, with D perhaps TRBD2 (6 bases). The germline gives CDR1 LGHDT, CDR2 YNNKEL (reference sequence). Deletions cut 1 base from V and 4 bases from J, with 16 bases between. CDR3 length: 16 residues. Here the CDR3 DNA reads TGTGCCAGCAGCCAAGGGGGAACGGGAGTAAGAGAGACCCAGTACTTC. It specifies CASSQGGTGVRETQYF.

The chain is built from TRBV7-2 and TRBJ2-1; 7 positions agree with TRBD2. CDR1 is SGHTA, CDR2 FQGNSA, per germline. This CDR3 comprises 15 residues. The trim removed 5 bases at V and 4 bases at J, leaving 8 bases unmatched. The CDR3: CASSRTPGGYNEQFF. As DNA, the CDR3 is TGTGCCAGCAGCCGGACCCCCGGGGGGTACAATGAGCAGTTCTTC.

The chain links TRBV28 to TRBJ1-1; TRBD1 might be the D (5 bases). The CDR3 contains 13 residues. CDR1 and CDR2 (germline): MDHEN, SYDVKM. V dropped 6 bases and J dropped 4 bases, with 12 bases sitting between them. As DNA, the CDR3 is TGTGCCAGCAGATACCACAGGCGCACTGAAGCTTTCTTT. Translated: CASRYHRRTEAFF.

The V gene is TRBV30, the J gene TRBJ1-3, with D perhaps TRBD1 (6 bases). Germline CDR1 and CDR2: GTSNPN and SVGIG (reference sequence). Trimming left V 3 bases short and J 2 bases short, with 8 bases between. CDR3 length: 13 residues. The CDR3 region has the DNA TGTGCCTGGAGACGGACAGCTGGAAACACCATATATTTT. Encoded protein: CAWRRTAGNTIYF.

CDR3 nucleotides: TGTGCCAGCAGCTTGGCGACTAGCGGGAGATTTTCCTACGAGCAGTACTTC. It encodes CASSLATSGRFSYEQYF. The gene calls are TRBV7-8 and TRBJ2-7, with 12 bases identical to TRBD2. The CDR3 is 17 amino acids. Germline trimming cut 3 bases from V and 1 base from J; bases unmatched to any gene: 7. The V gene's germline CDR1 is SGHVS and CDR2 FQNEAQ.

The chain combines TRBV18 with TRBJ1-4; D gene uncertain. V lost 3 bases and J lost 8, with 10 bases in between. The CDR3 extends over 13 amino acids. Germline V gives CDR1 KGHSH, CDR2 LQKENI. The CDR3 DNA reads as TGTGCCAGCTCACCCCTTAGTCAAGAAAAACTGTTTTTT. Its protein product is CASSPLSQEKLFF.